Following are 30 T cell receptor beta chains from one sample sequenced in a study of T cell responses to AZD1222 COVID-19 vaccine. Assay: immunoSEQ multiplex PCR; the TCRdb copy retains only in-frame clones and omits some. Seen here are about 140,000 clones, roughly nine tenths observed once, and the top ten hold about 3%. The sample was peripheral blood, taken on day 0 of AZD1222 vaccination. The receptors shown here come from an adult in good health.

The chain recombines TRBV23-1 with TRBJ2-7, with 9 bases matching TRBD1. TRBV23-1 is flagged as an ORF with uncertain function. This CDR3 region has 16 residues. V shed 8 bases, J shed 5 bases, and the junction held 16 bases outside the gene matches. CDR3 region: CASPKRFGTGSNEQYF. CDR3 DNA sequence: TGCGCCAGCCCCAAAAGGTTCGGGACAGGGTCAAACGAGCAGTACTTC.

The chain employs TRBV7-6 and TRBJ1-4, with D possibly TRBD1 on 5 matching bases. The CDR3 contains 18 residues. V lost 4 bases, J lost 0 bases, and 18 bases lay in between. Germline CDR1 is SGHVS and CDR2 is FNYEAQ. DNA of the CDR3: TGTGCCAGCAGCTCCACAGATTGGGGCCCCGCAACTAATGAAAAACTGTTTTTT. Its translation: CASSSTDWGPATNEKLFF.

V usage is TRBV11-2 and J usage is TRBJ2-1; D might be TRBD2 (5 bases). From germline, CDR1 is SGHAT and CDR2 FQNNGV. Trimming shortened V by 6 bases and J by 2 bases, and 14 bases separated the two germline ends. The CDR3 is 15 residues long. The CDR3 DNA reads as TGTGCCAGCAGGGGTGGAGGATTAACCTACAATGAGCAGTTCTTC. As protein: CASRGGGLTYNEQFF.

This clone was detected a few times. V is TRBV14 and J is TRBJ2-7; D remains unclear. The CDR3 spans 13 residues. Germline V gene data show CDR1 as SGHDN and CDR2 as FVKESK. The V end lost 0 bases, the J end lost 3 bases, and 6 bases lay between the germline ends. CDR3 protein: CASSQDRLYEQYF. The DNA of the CDR3 is TGTGCCAGCAGCCAAGATCGTCTCTACGAGCAGTACTTC.

V and J are TRBV29-1 and TRBJ1-1; D gene uncertain. Germline CDR1 reads SQVTM; CDR2 reads ANQGSEA. V was shortened by 6 bases and J by 1 base, with 15 bases between the two germline ends. This CDR3 is built from 14 residues. In DNA, the CDR3 is TGCAGCGTACGAACGGGCCCCCAGAACACTGAAGCTTTCTTT. This codes for CSVRTGPQNTEAFF.

This chain uses TRBV19 with TRBJ2-5; 8 bases are a match to TRBD1. With 5 bases clipped from V and 1 base from J, the junction kept 3 bases outside the gene matches. CDR1 LNHDA and CDR2 SQIVND come from the germline V gene (reference sequence). The CDR3 contains 14 residues. CDR3 DNA: TGTGCCAGTAGTTCAGACAGGGGCCAAGAGACCCAGTACTTC. This sequence encodes CASSSDRGQETQYF.

V is TRBV4-2 and J is TRBJ2-7; TRBD2 aligns across 9 bases. The CDR3 is 16 residues long. The germline V gene encodes CDR1 LGHNA and CDR2 YNFKEQ. The J segment lost 3 bases and the V segment lost 0 bases, leaving 6 bases of the junction unmatched. The CDR3 here is CASSQDTASGVYEQYF. The CDR3 DNA sequence: TGTGCCAGCAGCCAAGATACGGCTAGCGGGGTCTACGAGCAGTACTTC.

The genes are TRBV11-3 and TRBJ2-2; D ambiguous. The V end lost 5 bases, the J end lost 8 bases, and 24 bases lay between the germline ends. CDR3 length equals 17 residues. Germline V gene data show CDR1 as SGHNT and CDR2 as YENEEA. The CDR3 nucleotides read TGTGCCAGCAGCCCCCTGGATCGAGCCGGCAGCTCGGGGGAGCTGTTTTTT. Residues: CASSPLDRAGSSGELFF.

The chain uses TRBV5-1 and TRBJ2-7, with TRBD2 matching over 11 bases. This CDR3 has 18 amino acids. Germline V gene lookup returns CDR1 SGHRS and CDR2 YFSETQ. With 1 base clipped from V and 6 bases from J, the junction kept 15 bases outside the gene matches. The CDR3 region has the DNA TGCGCCAGCAGCTTGTGGGCAGGGGGAACTAGCGGGGGCTTCGAGCAGTACTTC. This translates into CASSLWAGGTSGGFEQYF.

This chain connects TRBV14 to TRBJ2-1; D gene unclear. Germline loops: CDR1 SGHDN, CDR2 FVKESK. CDR3 length: 13 amino acids. V gave up 3 bases and J gave up 6 bases, with 9 bases separating them. CDR3 in DNA: TGTGCCAGCAGCCAGTCGGTGGGCAATGAGCAGTTCTTC. Amino acid sequence: CASSQSVGNEQFF.

The genes are TRBV5-6 and TRBJ2-7; TRBD2 agrees at 7 bases. CDR1 and CDR2 (germline): SGHDT, YYEEEE. With V trimmed by 0 bases and J by 1 base, 1 base remained unmatched. The CDR3 extends over 14 amino acids. Here the CDR3 reads CASSLGLASYEQYF. The CDR3 nucleotides read TGTGCCAGCAGCTTGGGACTAGCTTCCTACGAGCAGTACTTC.

The V and J genes are TRBV11-2 and TRBJ1-6; D gene ambiguous. The CDR3 runs to 14 residues. V shed 1 base and J shed 4 bases, with 5 bases lying between them. In germline, CDR1 is SGHAT, CDR2 FQNNGV. CDR3 nucleotide sequence: TGTGCCAGCAGCTTAGGGAGATATAATTCACCCCTCCACTTT. This encodes CASSLGRYNSPLHF.

The chain recombines TRBV30 with TRBJ2-7, with 8 bases lining up with TRBD1. V was pared by 5 bases and J by 2 bases, with 8 bases of the junction left unmatched. This CDR3 has 14 residues. The germline V gene has CDR1 GTSNPN and CDR2 SVGIG (reference sequence). CDR3 sequence reads: CAWHQGAQTYEQYF. CDR3 DNA sequence: TGTGCCTGGCACCAGGGGGCCCAAACCTACGAGCAGTACTTC. Based on the CDR3 plus reference TRBV30 and TRBJ2-7, the full variable domain is SQTIHQWPATLVQPVGSPLSLECTVEGTSNPNLYWYRQAAGRGLQLLFYSVGIGQISSEVPQNLSASRPQDRQFILSSKKLLLSDSGFYLCAWHQGAQTYEQYFGPGTRLTVT.

The chain uses TRBV18 and TRBJ2-5; the D gene is possibly TRBD2 (6 bases). The CDR3 totals 14 residues. Looked up from germline, CDR1 is KGHSH and CDR2 is LQKENI. V lost 1 base and J lost 2, with 8 bases in between. As DNA, the CDR3 is TGTGCCAGCTCACCACTGGGGAGGCAAGAGACCCAGTACTTC. Protein: CASSPLGRQETQYF.

The chain recombines TRBV3-1 (or the pseudogene TRBV3-2) with TRBJ2-3; D possibly matches TRBD1 or TRBD2 (5 bases each). The CDR3 has 14 amino acids. Trimming left V 3 bases short and J 0 bases short, with 7 bases between. Germline V gives CDR1 LGHDT, CDR2 YNNKEL (reference sequence). The CDR3 nucleotides read TGTGCCAGCAGCCAGGGACGCAGCACAGATACGCAGTATTTT. Encoded protein: CASSQGRSTDTQYF.

CDR3 sequence: CSASPYDRFNYGYTF. For the CDR3, the DNA is TGCAGTGCTAGTCCCTACGACAGGTTTAACTATGGCTACACCTTC. This chain uses TRBV20-1 with TRBJ1-2; tentative D call: TRBD1 (6 bases). Germline V CDR1 and CDR2: DFQATT, SNEGSKA (reference sequence). The ends were cut back, 3 bases at V and 1 base at J, with 15 bases in the middle. The CDR3 is made up of 15 amino acids.

The CDR3 here is CASSSGTGRAQPQHF. The CDR3 DNA is TGTGCCAGTAGTTCCGGGACAGGGCGAGCTCAGCCCCAGCATTTT. The chain has TRBV19 and TRBJ1-5; 9 bases map to TRBD1. Germline V gene lookup returns CDR1 LNHDA and CDR2 SQIVND (reference sequence). The CDR3 covers 15 residues. The J segment lost 6 bases and the V segment lost 5 bases, leaving 8 bases of the junction unmatched.

The chain joins TRBV2 to TRBJ2-1; the D is unclear. The germline gives CDR1 SNHLY, CDR2 FYNNEI. The ends were cut back, 6 bases at V and 9 bases at J, with 21 bases in the middle. This CDR3 comprises 15 residues. This CDR3 reads CASRPSGPLLGEQFF. The CDR3 DNA follows: TGTGCCAGCAGACCATCGGGCCCCCTGCTGGGTGAGCAGTTCTTC.

The rearrangement joins TRBV23-1 to TRBJ1-6; D is unclear. TRBV23-1 is given ORF status, its function remaining uncertain. This CDR3 has 11 amino acids. V lost 10 bases and J lost 8, with 9 bases in between. CDR3 sequence: CATRADSPLHF. As DNA, the CDR3 is TGCGCCACCCGGGCGGATTCACCCCTCCACTTT.

The chain links TRBV10-3 to TRBJ2-1; 7 nucleotides align to TRBD1. Germline loops: CDR1 ENHRY, CDR2 SYGVKD. The CDR3 length is 14 residues. V lost 6 bases, J lost 2 bases, and 4 bases stayed unmatched. DNA of the CDR3: TGTGCCATCAGATCCGGGACAGCCTACAATGAGCAGTTCTTC. It codes for CAIRSGTAYNEQFF.

The gene calls are TRBV7-9 and TRBJ1-3, with D possibly TRBD1 on 6 matching bases. The CDR3 loop spans 16 amino acids. With 5 bases removed from V and 6 bases from J, the gap between germline ends came to 20 bases. Germline-derived CDR1 and CDR2 are SEHNR and FQNEAQ (reference sequence). CDR3 residues: CASSHPRGGRINTIYF. In DNA form, the CDR3 reads TGTGCCAGCAGCCATCCTCGGGGGGGCCGAATAAACACCATATATTTT.

A few counts support this clone. This chain links TRBV5-6 with TRBJ2-7, with 7 positions matching TRBD1. The trim removed 4 bases at V and 2 bases at J, leaving 6 bases unmatched. The CDR3 loop spans 14 amino acids. Germline lookup yields CDR1 SGHDT and CDR2 YYEEEE. The CDR3 sequence is CASSALTGAYEQYF. CDR3 nucleotide sequence: TGTGCCAGCAGCGCCCTAACAGGGGCCTACGAGCAGTACTTC. Complete variable domain (other parts from reference TRBV5-6 and TRBJ2-7): DAGVTQSPTHLIKTRGQQVTLRCSPKSGHDTVSWYQQALGQGPQFIFQYYEEEERQRGNFPDRFSGHQFPNYSSELNVNALLLGDSALYLCASSALTGAYEQYFGPGTRLTVT.

The chain has TRBV4-3 and TRBJ1-3; D gene uncertain. Germline CDR1 is LGHNA and CDR2 is YSLEER. V was clipped by 0 bases and J by 0 bases, with 9 bases between them. The CDR3 runs to 16 residues. CDR3 DNA: TGCGCCAGCAGCCAAGATCCAGACCTCTCTGGAAACACCATATATTTT. This sequence encodes CASSQDPDLSGNTIYF.

The CDR3 region has the DNA TGTGCCAGTAGTAATTGGGGGCAGGTCAATGAGCAGTTCTTC. Amino acids: CASSNWGQVNEQFF. The chain joins TRBV19 to TRBJ2-1, with TRBD1 as a possible D gene (6 bases). Germline CDR1 is LNHDA and CDR2 is SQIVND (reference sequence). V dropped 4 bases and J dropped 6 bases, with 13 bases sitting between them. The CDR3 spans 14 residues.

This chain uses TRBV3-1 (or the pseudogene TRBV3-2) with TRBJ2-3; a weak D match, TRBD2 (5 bases). This CDR3 has 14 amino acids. Per germline, CDR1 LGHDT and CDR2 YNNKEL (reference sequence). The V end was cut by 1 base, the J end by 7 bases, with 12 bases between. The CDR3 DNA reads as TGTGCCAGCAGCCAAGCCGGGGATCAGAATACGCAGTATTTT. Translation: CASSQAGDQNTQYF.

The chain links TRBV7-2 to TRBJ2-3; D remains ambiguous. Germline V gene data show CDR1 as SGHTA and CDR2 as FQGNSA. With 3 bases removed from V and 1 base from J, the gap between germline ends came to 17 bases. The CDR3 is 17 amino acids. The DNA for the CDR3 is TGTGCCAGCAGCTTTGCCGGGCCGCTTGCCCGCACAGATACGCAGTATTTT. This gives the protein CASSFAGPLARTDTQYF.

CDR3 residues: CASSRDASEAFF. CDR3 coding DNA: TGTGCCAGCTCGCGGGACGCTTCTGAAGCTTTCTTT. The chain combines TRBV18 with TRBJ1-1; tentatively, D is TRBD1 (5 bases). The germline V gene encodes CDR1 KGHSH and CDR2 LQKENI. The CDR3 length is 12 residues. V lost 6 bases and J 6 bases, leaving 11 bases between the germline ends.

The J gene is TRBJ1-2, the V gene TRBV15; tentative D call: TRBD1 (6 bases). Germline V gives CDR1 LNHNV, CDR2 YYDKDF (reference sequence). This CDR3 is 15 amino acids long. V was trimmed by 2 bases and J by 5 bases, leaving 15 bases between them. The CDR3 protein is CATSRPETGRYGYTF. DNA of the CDR3: TGTGCCACCAGCAGACCGGAGACAGGCCGATATGGCTACACCTTC. The entire variable domain, with the rest obtained from reference TRBV15 and TRBJ1-2, is as follows: DAMVIQNPRYQVTQFGKPVTLSCSQTLNHNVMYWYQQKSSQAPKLLFHYYDKDFNNEADTPDNFQSRRPNTSFCFLDIRSPGLGDTAMYLCATSRPETGRYGYTFGSGTRLTVV.

This clone occurred once. The chain employs TRBV7-2 and TRBJ1-2; no clear D. From germline, CDR1 is SGHTA and CDR2 FQGNSA. The CDR3 is 16 amino acids. The V end was cut by 5 bases, the J end by 8 bases, with 24 bases between. The CDR3 DNA reads TGTGCCAGCAGCCACGAGCGGCCAGAGCTCCGTCGAGGCTACACCTTC. This translates into CASSHERPELRRGYTF.

The gene calls are TRBV5-1 and TRBJ1-3; TRBD1 matches 7 bases. With V trimmed by 2 bases and J by 0 bases, 5 bases remained unmatched. The germline V gene encodes CDR1 SGHRS and CDR2 YFSETQ. This CDR3 is 16 amino acids long. The chain's CDR3 is CASSFTGDDSGNTIYF. In nucleotides, the CDR3 is TGCGCCAGCAGCTTCACAGGGGACGACTCTGGAAACACCATATATTTT.